The 6 T cell receptor beta chains listed next were all sequenced from one sample in a study of T cell repertoires in cytomegalovirus infection. TCRdb used MiXCR to reprocess the reads, holding one entry per CDR3 protein. The data show 550,000 to 850,000 distinct CDR3 sequences, with around a third seen just once and 15% to 20% held by the top ten. Antigens for these TCRs are unknown. Source: cultured PBMCs, taken from culture after CMV antigen stimulation. The receptors shown here come from a human donor in good health (CMV status not recorded). Some clones in this sample may be carry-over from other donors' samples.

The chain is built from TRBV10-3 and TRBJ2-7; 9 nucleotides match TRBD2. This CDR3 comprises 14 residues. Losses at the gene ends were 8 bases for V and 4 bases for J; bases not matched to a gene: 9. Per germline, CDR1 ENHRY and CDR2 SYGVKD. The CDR3 spells CAIAGGTSLYEQYF. The CDR3 DNA reads as TGTGCCATCGCGGGGGGGACTAGCCTGTACGAGCAGTACTTC.

This clonotype was recorded a few times. The V and J genes are TRBV28 and TRBJ1-6; no clear D gene. The germline gives CDR1 MDHEN, CDR2 SYDVKM. The ends were cut back, 6 bases at V and 7 bases at J, with 16 bases in the middle. This CDR3 contains 15 residues. In DNA form, the CDR3 reads TGTGCCAGCAGAGCGCCTCCGAACCCGAATTCACCCCTCCACTTT. As protein: CASRAPPNPNSPLHF.

This clonotype was picked up a small number of times. This rearrangement joins TRBV29-1 to TRBJ2-3; D is ambiguous. V was clipped by 7 bases and J by 3 bases, with 5 bases between them. The CDR3 extends over 10 amino acids. The germline V gene has CDR1 SQVTM and CDR2 ANQGSEA. The DNA for the CDR3 is TGCAGCGGGGGAACAGATACGCAGTATTTT. Translating it yields CSGGTDTQYF.

V usage is TRBV7-2 and J usage is TRBJ2-7, with D possibly matching TRBD2 (5 bases). The germline V gene has CDR1 SGHTA and CDR2 FQGNSA. V was pared by 3 bases and J by 5 bases, with 11 bases between. The length of the CDR3 is 13 residues. CDR3 sequence: CASSFLTTNEQYF. Here the CDR3 DNA reads TGTGCCAGCAGCTTCTTGACTACTAACGAGCAGTACTTC.

This clonotype was seen more than once but under ten times. The chain has TRBV4-3 and TRBJ2-3, with a weak D call TRBD2 (6 bases). The V and J ends lost 0 bases and 8 bases respectively, with 18 bases between them. The CDR3 covers 16 residues. Germline CDR1 LGHNA, CDR2 YSLEER. The CDR3 loop reads CASSQDTGLIPRTQYF. As DNA, the CDR3 is TGCGCCAGCAGCCAAGATACGGGACTTATCCCGCGTACGCAGTATTTT.

The chain combines TRBV28 with TRBJ1-5; D gene unclear. Germline loops: CDR1 MDHEN, CDR2 SYDVKM. The CDR3 is made up of 15 amino acids. Trimming took off 5 bases at V and 0 bases at J, with 11 bases between the two ends. The chain's CDR3 is CASSPERGSNQPQHF. In DNA form, the CDR3 reads TGTGCCAGCAGTCCCGAGCGGGGTAGCAATCAGCCCCAGCATTTT. The whole variable domain, remainder taken from reference TRBV28 and TRBJ1-5, is DVKVTQSSRYLVKRTGEKVFLECVQDMDHENMFWYRQDPGLGLRLIYFSYDVKMKEKGDIPEGYSVSREKKERFSLILESASTNQTSMYLCASSPERGSNQPQHFGDGTRLSIL.